Following are 30 T cell receptor beta chains from one sample sequenced in a study of blood T cell repertoires in COVID-19. The protocol was immunoSEQ multiplex PCR, while the TCRdb copy is restricted to in-frame clones and leaves out a portion. The sample lists around 88,000 clones, around three quarters seen once, with roughly 8.2% in the top ten. What was sequenced was peripheral blood. The receptors originated from a man aged 50 to 59 who had recovered from COVID-19.

This clone has only a few counts. This chain uses TRBV21-1 with TRBJ2-7; the table's D gene call, TRBD2, was not cross checked with the DNA. TRBV21-1 is a pseudogene locus. The CDR3 covers 15 residues. The CDR3 DNA reads as TGTGCCAGCAGCAAAGTGCGAGGAGGGAAATACGAGCAGTACTTC. This sequence encodes CASSKVRGGKYEQYF.

The gene calls are TRBV5-6 and TRBJ2-7; D perhaps matches TRBD2 (5 bases). The germline gives CDR1 SGHDT, CDR2 YYEEEE. The germline V and J ends were trimmed by 2 bases and 1 base, with 10 bases remaining between them. This CDR3 contains 14 residues. CDR3 loop: CASSFRTGSYEQYF. The CDR3 nucleotides read TGTGCCAGCAGCTTCAGGACGGGATCCTACGAGCAGTACTTC.

This chain links TRBV4-2 with TRBJ1-2; D is perhaps TRBD1 (5 bases). The CDR3 consists of 16 residues. The V end lost 0 bases, the J end lost 4 bases, and 15 bases lay between the germline ends. Germline V gene data show CDR1 as LGHNA and CDR2 as YNFKEQ. The CDR3 DNA reads as TGTGCCAGCAGCCAAGAATTGCAGGGCAGCCCCTATGGCTACACCTTC. As protein: CASSQELQGSPYGYTF.

The chain links TRBV7-2 to TRBJ2-1; D unclear. Germline V gives CDR1 SGHTA, CDR2 FQGNSA. CDR3 size: 14 residues. V was clipped by 6 bases and J by 0 bases, with 9 bases between them. The CDR3 DNA reads TGTGCCAGCAGTTACGATAGCTCCTACAATGAGCAGTTCTTC. The encoded protein is CASSYDSSYNEQFF.

This clone was observed many times. Other DNA variants within this sample encode the same CDR3. The chain carries TRBV4-2 and TRBJ2-1; 14 nucleotides match TRBD2. The CDR3 contains 16 residues. Germline V CDR1 and CDR2: LGHNA, YNFKEQ. V lost 5 bases, J lost 4 bases, and 4 bases stayed unmatched. The CDR3 bases are TGTGCCAGCAGCATGGGACTAGCGGGAGAGTACAATGAGCAGTTCTTC. It specifies CASSMGLAGEYNEQFF.

This clone was seen only once. The chain is built from TRBV24-1 and TRBJ2-1; TRBD2 matches 8 bases. This CDR3 region has 17 residues. The V gene's germline CDR1 is KGHDR and CDR2 SFDVKD. After removal of 5 bases from V and 6 bases from J, the junction contained 14 bases not matched to a gene. The chain's CDR3 is CATSAAPGGLVGNEQFF. The CDR3 region has the DNA TGTGCCACCAGTGCCGCTCCTGGGGGACTAGTGGGCAATGAGCAGTTCTTC.

This clone was found a few times. V usage is TRBV6-5 and J usage is TRBJ1-6; D is unclear. This CDR3 has 12 residues. With 10 bases removed from V and 14 bases from J, the gap between germline ends came to 18 bases. Looked up from germline, CDR1 is MNHEY and CDR2 is SVGAGI. CDR3: CAILSEVLALHF. The CDR3 region has the DNA TGTGCCATACTCTCAGAGGTTCTGGCCCTCCACTTT.

The gene calls are TRBV7-3 and TRBJ2-1; TRBD2 agrees at 7 bases. The CDR3 has 15 residues. Germline V CDR1 and CDR2: SGHTA, FQGTGA. With V trimmed by 1 base and J by 3 bases, 3 bases remained unmatched. CDR3 in DNA: TGTGCCAGCAGCTTAAGGGCTAGCGGCTACAATGAGCAGTTCTTC. Protein: CASSLRASGYNEQFF.

The chain carries TRBV6-1 and TRBJ2-7; no definite D call. The germline gives CDR1 MNHNS, CDR2 SASEGT. CDR3 length: 13 residues. Trimming removed 3 bases at V and 4 bases at J, with 10 bases between. CDR3 sequence (DNA): TGTGCCAGCAGTGAGAGGCTTGGTTACGAGCAGTACTTC. This gives the protein CASSERLGYEQYF.

This clone was recorded a few times. The J gene is TRBJ2-2, the V gene TRBV12-5, with TRBD1 as a possible D gene (6 bases). The CDR3 sequence is 16 residues long. Trimming cost V 0 bases and J 9 bases, with 17 bases left between them. CDR1 LGHNT and CDR2 FRNRAP come from the germline V gene. In nucleotides, the CDR3 is TGTGCTAGTGGTTTGGTCTCAGGGGAAAGAGCCCGGGAGCTGTTTTTT. Protein sequence: CASGLVSGERARELFF.

This clone was counted a few times. The V call is TRBV5-6, the J call TRBJ2-7; the D gene is possibly TRBD1 (6 bases). This CDR3 is 12 amino acids long. Germline values: CDR1 SGHDT, CDR2 YYEEEE. Trimming took 4 bases from V and 3 from J, leaving 8 bases between them. CDR3 sequence reads: CASSGQFYEQYF. The CDR3, as DNA: TGTGCCAGCAGCGGACAGTTCTACGAGCAGTACTTC.

This clone was counted a few times. The CDR3 reads CASSESVMGELFF. In DNA form, the CDR3 reads TGTGCCAGCAGTGAATCCGTTATGGGGGAGCTGTTTTTT. V is TRBV6-1 and J is TRBJ2-2; D gene uncertain. V was shortened by 2 bases and J by 8 bases, with 9 bases between the two germline ends. From germline, CDR1 is MNHNS and CDR2 SASEGT. The length of the CDR3 is 13 residues.

The chain uses TRBV19 and TRBJ1-5; TRBD1 agrees at 8 bases. Germline values: CDR1 LNHDA, CDR2 SQIVND (reference sequence). This CDR3 is built from 16 residues. V lost 2 bases, J lost 6 bases, and 9 bases stayed unmatched. CDR3 in DNA: TGTGCCAGTAGTATATGGGGCAGGGGGCAAGGTCAGCCCCAGCATTTT. Translation: CASSIWGRGQGQPQHF.

This sequence joins TRBV5-1 and TRBJ1-1; 8 nucleotides match TRBD1. CDR3 length equals 14 residues. The V gene's germline CDR1 is SGHRS and CDR2 YFSETQ. The trim removed 4 bases at V and 0 bases at J, leaving 2 bases unmatched. The CDR3, as DNA: TGCGCCAGCAGCATACAGGGGGTGAACACTGAAGCTTTCTTT. This translates into CASSIQGVNTEAFF. The complete variable domain, with remaining parts taken from reference TRBV5-1 and TRBJ1-1, reads KAGVTQTPRYLIKTRGQQVTLSCSPISGHRSVSWYQQTPGQGLQFLFEYFSETQRNKGNFPGRFSGRQFSNSRSEMNVSTLELGDSALYLCASSIQGVNTEAFFGQGTRLTVV.

This rearrangement joins TRBV4-2 to TRBJ2-3; 10 bases map to TRBD2. The CDR3 contains 18 residues. The junction had 8 bases not matched to a gene; V was cut back by 1 base and J by 1 base. Germline-derived CDR1 and CDR2 are LGHNA and YNFKEQ. The CDR3 DNA sequence: TGTGCCAGCAGCCAAGGCCCTCGAGCGGGGGGGCGCACAGATACGCAGTATTTT. Amino acid sequence: CASSQGPRAGGRTDTQYF.

This clone was seen a few times. The chain links TRBV28 to TRBJ2-2; weak D call: TRBD2 (5 bases). V shed 3 bases and J shed 5 bases, with 25 bases lying between them. CDR3 length: 19 residues. CDR1 is MDHEN and CDR2 is SYDVKM in the germline V gene. CDR3 loop: CASSFPLARVDVNTGELFF. The CDR3 nucleotides read TGTGCCAGCAGTTTCCCCCTCGCGAGGGTGGATGTTAATACCGGGGAGCTGTTTTTT.

The V call is TRBV5-1, the J call TRBJ2-2, with 7 bases that match TRBD1. CDR1 and CDR2 from the germline V gene are SGHRS and YFSETQ. With V trimmed by 4 bases and J by 4 bases, 10 bases remained unmatched. The CDR3 extends over 16 amino acids. The CDR3 nucleotides are TGCGCCAGCAGCCCCCCCCCGGGACAGAGCACCGGGGAGCTGTTTTTT. Translated, it gives CASSPPPGQSTGELFF.

The chain couples TRBV5-8 to TRBJ1-2; D uncertain. Deletions cut 4 bases from V and 4 bases from J, with 11 bases between. Looked up from germline, CDR1 is SGHTS and CDR2 is YDEGEE. This CDR3 has 13 residues. CDR3 DNA: TGTGCCAGCAGCCATGACTTTAGCTATGGCTACACCTTC. Protein: CASSHDFSYGYTF.

There are a few counts of this clone. CDR3 sequence reads: CASKDRGLWEQYF. The CDR3 DNA follows: TGCGCCAGCAAGGACAGGGGACTTTGGGAGCAGTACTTC. The chain joins TRBV5-1 to TRBJ2-7, with 9 bases identical to TRBD1. The length of the CDR3 is 13 residues. Germline CDR1 and CDR2: SGHRS and YFSETQ. V was pared by 6 bases and J by 7 bases, with 8 bases of the junction left unmatched.

The chain has TRBV5-6 and TRBJ2-3; TRBD2 aligns across 15 bases. CDR3 length: 16 amino acids. Germline CDR1 and CDR2: SGHDT and YYEEEE. The junction had 8 bases not matched to a gene; V was cut back by 7 bases and J by 5 bases. CDR3 residues: CASGGTSGRRRDTQYF. The CDR3 region has the DNA TGTGCCAGCGGAGGGACTAGCGGGAGGCGGAGAGATACGCAGTATTTT.

The chain couples TRBV2 to TRBJ2-1; perhaps TRBD2 as D (6 bases). Germline CDR1 SNHLY, CDR2 FYNNEI. The CDR3 covers 12 residues. Trimming removed 6 bases at V and 4 bases at J, with 7 bases between. CDR3 amino acids: CASRGGYNEQFF. CDR3 DNA sequence: TGTGCCAGCAGGGGGGGTTACAATGAGCAGTTCTTC.

This clone was counted only a few times. This chain links TRBV2 with TRBJ1-5; D not certain. Trimming left V 3 bases short and J 0 bases short, with 6 bases between. Germline V lookup: CDR1 SNHLY, CDR2 FYNNEI. This CDR3 has 14 residues. As DNA, the CDR3 is TGTGCCAGCAGTGACACCTATAGCAATCAGCCCCAGCATTTT. This gives the protein CASSDTYSNQPQHF.

In this sample, this clone is medium-sized. The chain has TRBV7-9 and TRBJ1-5; 7 nucleotides match TRBD1. V shed 4 bases, J shed 11 bases, and the junction held 14 bases outside the gene matches. The CDR3 runs 15 residues. Looked up from germline, CDR1 is SEHNR and CDR2 is FQNEAQ (reference sequence). CDR3 coding DNA: TGTGCCAGCAGCTCTACCGGGACAGAAGATTATGCCCAGCATTTT. It encodes CASSSTGTEDYAQHF.

This clone was counted between two and nine times. V gene TRBV18 combines with J gene TRBJ1-6; TRBD1 is a possible D gene (5 bases). This CDR3 region has 14 residues. The germline CDR1 and CDR2 sequences are KGHSH and LQKENI. The V end was cut by 2 bases, the J end by 8 bases, with 10 bases between. This CDR3 reads CASSPAGGDSPLHF. The CDR3 DNA sequence: TGTGCCAGCTCACCAGCCGGGGGTGATTCACCCCTCCACTTT.

V is TRBV7-6 and J is TRBJ2-3; D possibly corresponds to TRBD1 (7 bases). Germline V lookup: CDR1 SGHVS, CDR2 FNYEAQ. V lost 2 bases to trimming and J lost 0 bases, with 15 bases between them. The CDR3 is 17 residues long. This CDR3 is CASSLFGGTASTDTQYF. The CDR3 DNA reads as TGTGCCAGCAGCTTATTCGGCGGGACAGCTAGCACAGATACGCAGTATTTT. The full variable domain, rest sourced from reference TRBV7-6 and TRBJ2-3, is GAGVSQSPRYKVTKRGQDVALRCDPISGHVSLYWYRQALGQGPEFLTYFNYEAQQDKSGLPNDRFSAERPEGSISTLTIQRTEQRDSAMYRCASSLFGGTASTDTQYFGPGTRLTVL.

The chain is built from TRBV11-1 and TRBJ1-1; D may be TRBD1 (5 bases). The CDR3 loop spans 15 amino acids. Trimming left V 5 bases short and J 0 bases short, with 13 bases between. Germline assignment: CDR1 SGHAT and CDR2 FQDESV (reference sequence). The CDR3 nucleotides are TGTGCCAGCAGCCGCTCGACAGTCATGAACACTGAAGCTTTCTTT. Encoded protein: CASSRSTVMNTEAFF. Together with reference TRBV11-1 and TRBJ1-1, the CDR3 gives the full variable domain: EAEVAQSPRYKITEKSQAVAFWCDPISGHATLYWYRQILGQGPELLVQFQDESVVDDSQLPKDRFSAERLKGVDSTLKIQPAELGDSAMYLCASSRSTVMNTEAFFGQGTRLTVV.

The genes are TRBV19 and TRBJ2-1; D gene ambiguous. The CDR3 loop spans 13 amino acids. The ends were cut back, 3 bases at V and 4 bases at J, with 7 bases in the middle. Germline CDR1 and CDR2: LNHDA and SQIVND (reference sequence). The chain's CDR3 is CASSISRYNEQFF. The CDR3 bases are TGTGCCAGTAGTATCTCTAGATACAATGAGCAGTTCTTC.

V usage is TRBV28 and J usage is TRBJ1-1; TRBD1 is a possible D gene (6 bases). Germline V gene sequence: CDR1 MDHEN, CDR2 SYDVKM. CDR3 size: 15 residues. Trimming took off 3 bases at V and 0 bases at J, with 11 bases between the two ends. CDR3 DNA sequence: TGTGCCAGCAGTTTGGGGGACACCATGAACACTGAAGCTTTCTTT. It encodes CASSLGDTMNTEAFF. The full variable domain, rest sourced from reference TRBV28 and TRBJ1-1, is DVKVTQSSRYLVKRTGEKVFLECVQDMDHENMFWYRQDPGLGLRLIYFSYDVKMKEKGDIPEGYSVSREKKERFSLILESASTNQTSMYLCASSLGDTMNTEAFFGQGTRLTVV.

The rearrangement links TRBV5-1 to TRBJ2-2; 10 nucleotides agree with TRBD2. The length of the CDR3 is 16 residues. Germline V gives CDR1 SGHRS, CDR2 YFSETQ. Losses at the gene ends were 3 bases for V and 4 bases for J; bases not matched to a gene: 6. Here the CDR3 reads CASSYLAGDGTGELFF. CDR3 DNA: TGCGCCAGCAGCTACCTAGCGGGGGACGGCACCGGGGAGCTGTTTTTT.

In DNA form, the CDR3 reads TGCGCCAGCAGCGTTCGGTCGGGGGGGTTTAGCACAGATACGCAGTATTTT. Residues: CASSVRSGGFSTDTQYF. The rearrangement links TRBV5-1 to TRBJ2-3; 8 nucleotides agree with TRBD2. After removal of 4 bases from V and 0 bases from J, the junction contained 10 bases not matched to a gene. CDR3 size: 17 residues. Germline V CDR1 and CDR2: SGHRS, YFSETQ.